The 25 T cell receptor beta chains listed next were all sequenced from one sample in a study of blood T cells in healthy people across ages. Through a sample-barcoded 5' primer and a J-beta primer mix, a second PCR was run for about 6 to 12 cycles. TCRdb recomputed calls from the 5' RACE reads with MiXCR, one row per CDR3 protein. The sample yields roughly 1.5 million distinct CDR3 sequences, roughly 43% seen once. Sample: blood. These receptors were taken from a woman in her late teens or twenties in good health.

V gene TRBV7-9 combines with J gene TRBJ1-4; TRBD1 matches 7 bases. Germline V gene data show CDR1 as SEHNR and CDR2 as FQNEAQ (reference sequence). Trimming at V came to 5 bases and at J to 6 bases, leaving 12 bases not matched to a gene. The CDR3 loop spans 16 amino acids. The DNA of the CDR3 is TGTGCCAGCAGCCCCCCGCAGGGGGTACGTGATGAAAAACTGTTTTTT. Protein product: CASSPPQGVRDEKLFF.

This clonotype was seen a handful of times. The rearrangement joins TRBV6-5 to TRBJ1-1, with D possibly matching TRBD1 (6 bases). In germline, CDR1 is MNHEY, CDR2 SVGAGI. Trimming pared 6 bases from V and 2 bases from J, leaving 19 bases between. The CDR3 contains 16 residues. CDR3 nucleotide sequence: TGTGCCAGCAGCGCGATGGGGGGGCGGGTCAACACTGAAGCTTTCTTT. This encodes CASSAMGGRVNTEAFF.

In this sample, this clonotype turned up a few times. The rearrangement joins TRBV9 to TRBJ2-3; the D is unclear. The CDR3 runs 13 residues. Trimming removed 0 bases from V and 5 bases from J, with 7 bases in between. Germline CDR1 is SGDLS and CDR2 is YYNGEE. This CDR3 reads CASSVGEGDTQYF. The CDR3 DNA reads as TGTGCCAGCAGCGTAGGGGAAGGAGATACGCAGTATTTT. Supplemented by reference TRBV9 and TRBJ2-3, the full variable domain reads DSGVTQTPKHLITATGQRVTLRCSPRSGDLSVYWYQQSLDQGLQFLIQYYNGEERAKGNILERFSAQQFPDLHSELNLSSLELGDSALYFCASSVGEGDTQYFGPGTRLTVL.

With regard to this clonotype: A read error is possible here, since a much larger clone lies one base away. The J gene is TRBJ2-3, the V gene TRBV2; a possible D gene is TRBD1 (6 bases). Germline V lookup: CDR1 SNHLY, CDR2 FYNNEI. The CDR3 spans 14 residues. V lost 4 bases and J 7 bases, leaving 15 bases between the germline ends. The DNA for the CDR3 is TGTGCCAGCAGTGGCTCAAACCGGGACAATACGCAGTATTTT. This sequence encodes CASSGSNRDNTQYF.

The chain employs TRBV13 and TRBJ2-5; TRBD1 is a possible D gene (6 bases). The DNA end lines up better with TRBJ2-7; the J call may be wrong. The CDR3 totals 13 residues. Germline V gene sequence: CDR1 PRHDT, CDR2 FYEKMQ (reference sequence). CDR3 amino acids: CASRQQGTHEQYF. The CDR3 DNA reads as TGTGCCAGCAGGCAACAGGGTACCCACGAGCAGTACTTC.

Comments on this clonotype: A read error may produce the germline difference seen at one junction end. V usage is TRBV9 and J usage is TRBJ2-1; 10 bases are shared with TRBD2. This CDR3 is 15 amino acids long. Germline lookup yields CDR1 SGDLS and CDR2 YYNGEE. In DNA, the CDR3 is TGTGCCAGCAATGTAGGGACTAGCGTTACCAGTGAGCGGTTCTTC. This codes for CASNVGTSVTSERFF.

The CDR3 nucleotides are TGCAGTGCTCCAGGAAACAATGAGCAGTACTTC. Translated, it gives CSAPGNNEQYF. The chain couples TRBV20-1 to TRBJ2-1; no reliable D call. The DNA end favors TRBJ2-7, so the J call may be wrong. This CDR3 comprises 11 residues. Germline CDR1 and CDR2: DFQATT and SNEGSKA (reference sequence).

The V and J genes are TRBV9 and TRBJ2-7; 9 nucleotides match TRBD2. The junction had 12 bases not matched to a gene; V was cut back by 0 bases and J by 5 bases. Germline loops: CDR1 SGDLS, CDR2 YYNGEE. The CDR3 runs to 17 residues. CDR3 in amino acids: CASSVDPFLAGMDEQYF. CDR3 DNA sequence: TGTGCCAGCAGCGTAGACCCTTTCCTAGCGGGAATGGACGAGCAGTACTTC.

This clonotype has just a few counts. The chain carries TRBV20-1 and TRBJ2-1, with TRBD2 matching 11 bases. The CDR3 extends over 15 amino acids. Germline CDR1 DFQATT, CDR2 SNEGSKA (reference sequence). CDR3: CRGASGRSSYNEQFF. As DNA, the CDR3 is TGCAGGGGGGCTAGCGGGAGGAGCTCCTACAATGAGCAGTTCTTC.

CDR3 sequence: CSATQGDNEQFF. The CDR3 bases are TGCAGTGCTACACAGGGAGACAATGAGCAGTTCTTC. The chain employs TRBV20-1 and TRBJ2-1; tentative D call: TRBD1 (6 bases). The V gene's germline CDR1 is DFQATT and CDR2 SNEGSKA (reference sequence). V was trimmed by 4 bases and J by 5 bases, leaving 9 bases between them. This CDR3 has 12 amino acids.

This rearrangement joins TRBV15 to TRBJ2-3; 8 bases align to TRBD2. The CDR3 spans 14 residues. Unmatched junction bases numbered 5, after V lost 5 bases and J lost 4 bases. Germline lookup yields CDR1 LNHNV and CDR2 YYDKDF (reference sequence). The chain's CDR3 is CATSVPGLADTQYF. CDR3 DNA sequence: TGTGCCACCAGCGTCCCGGGACTAGCAGATACGCAGTATTTT.

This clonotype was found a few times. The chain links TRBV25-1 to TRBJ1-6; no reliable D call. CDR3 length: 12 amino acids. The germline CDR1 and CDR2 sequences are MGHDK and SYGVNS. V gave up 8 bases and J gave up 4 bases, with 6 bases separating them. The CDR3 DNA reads TGTGCCAGCGCCCGTTATAATTCACCCCTCCACTTT. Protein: CASARYNSPLHF.

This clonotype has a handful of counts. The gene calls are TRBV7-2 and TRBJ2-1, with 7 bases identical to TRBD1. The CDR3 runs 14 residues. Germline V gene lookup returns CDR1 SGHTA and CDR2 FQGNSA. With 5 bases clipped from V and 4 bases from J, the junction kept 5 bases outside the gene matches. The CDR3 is CASSKDRTYNEQFF. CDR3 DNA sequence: TGTGCCAGCAGCAAGGACAGGACTTACAATGAGCAGTTCTTC.

The DNA of the CDR3 is TGTGCCAGCAGGGCAGGGGCCTTGGAAAAACTGTTTTTT. Translated, it gives CASRAGALEKLFF. The rearrangement joins TRBV27 to TRBJ1-4; weak D call: TRBD1 (6 bases). There are 13 residues in the CDR3. V was pared by 6 bases and J by 8 bases, with 13 bases between. CDR1 MNHEY and CDR2 SMNVEV come from the germline V gene (reference sequence).

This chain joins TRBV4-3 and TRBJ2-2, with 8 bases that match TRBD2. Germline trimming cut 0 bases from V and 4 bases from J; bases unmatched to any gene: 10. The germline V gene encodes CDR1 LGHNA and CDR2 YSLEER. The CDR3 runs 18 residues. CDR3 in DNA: TGCGCCAGCAGCCAAGAAAGGGTCGAAACTAGCGGCACCGGGGAGCTGTTTTTT. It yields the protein CASSQERVETSGTGELFF.

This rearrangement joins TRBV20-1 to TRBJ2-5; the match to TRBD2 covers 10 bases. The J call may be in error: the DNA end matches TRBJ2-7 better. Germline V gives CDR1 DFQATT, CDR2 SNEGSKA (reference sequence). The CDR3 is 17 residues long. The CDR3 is CSASSRLAGVRGYEQYF. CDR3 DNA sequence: TGCAGTGCTAGTTCAAGGCTAGCGGGAGTTCGTGGGTACGAGCAGTACTTC.

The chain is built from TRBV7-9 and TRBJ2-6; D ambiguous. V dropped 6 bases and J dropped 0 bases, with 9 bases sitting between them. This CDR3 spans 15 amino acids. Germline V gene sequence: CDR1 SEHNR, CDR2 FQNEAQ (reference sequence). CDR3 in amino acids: CASRLSSSGANVLTF. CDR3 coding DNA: TGTGCCAGCAGGTTATCTTCCTCTGGGGCCAACGTCCTGACTTTC.

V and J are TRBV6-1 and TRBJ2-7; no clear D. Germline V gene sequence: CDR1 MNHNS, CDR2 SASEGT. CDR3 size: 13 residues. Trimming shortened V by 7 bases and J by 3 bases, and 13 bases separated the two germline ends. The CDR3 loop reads CASTLGLGYEQYF. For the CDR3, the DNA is TGTGCCAGCACCCTCGGGCTGGGCTACGAGCAGTACTTC.

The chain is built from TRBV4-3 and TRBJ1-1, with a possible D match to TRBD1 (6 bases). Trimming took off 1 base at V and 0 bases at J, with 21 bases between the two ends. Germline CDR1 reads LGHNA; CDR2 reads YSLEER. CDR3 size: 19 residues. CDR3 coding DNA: TGCGCCAGCAGCCAAGTTGGGGGGGGGCTCTTACTTATGAACACTGAAGCTTTCTTT. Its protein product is CASSQVGGGLLLMNTEAFF.

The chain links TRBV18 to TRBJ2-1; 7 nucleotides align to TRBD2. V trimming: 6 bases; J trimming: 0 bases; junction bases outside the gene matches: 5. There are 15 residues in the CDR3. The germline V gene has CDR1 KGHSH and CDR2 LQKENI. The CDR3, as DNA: TGTGCCAGCTCCCCGACTAGCTACTCCTACAATGAGCAGTTCTTC. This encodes CASSPTSYSYNEQFF.

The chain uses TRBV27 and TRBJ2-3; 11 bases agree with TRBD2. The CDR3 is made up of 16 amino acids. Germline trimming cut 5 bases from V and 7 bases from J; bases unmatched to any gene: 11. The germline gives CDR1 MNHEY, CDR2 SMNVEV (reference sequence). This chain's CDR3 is CASSPIAGGPLYTQYF. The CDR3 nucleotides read TGTGCCAGCAGTCCCATAGCGGGAGGGCCGTTATATACGCAGTATTTT.

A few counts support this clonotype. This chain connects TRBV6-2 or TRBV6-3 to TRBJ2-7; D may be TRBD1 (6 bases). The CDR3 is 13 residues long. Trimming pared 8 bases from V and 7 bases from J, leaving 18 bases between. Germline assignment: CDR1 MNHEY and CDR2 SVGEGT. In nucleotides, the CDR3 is TGTGCCAGCCTGGGACAATCTGCGAGGGAGCAGTACTTC. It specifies CASLGQSAREQYF.

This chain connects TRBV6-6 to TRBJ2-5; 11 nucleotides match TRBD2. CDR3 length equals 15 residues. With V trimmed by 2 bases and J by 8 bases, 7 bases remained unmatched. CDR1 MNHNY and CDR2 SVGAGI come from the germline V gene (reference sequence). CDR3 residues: CASSYATSGIGTQYF. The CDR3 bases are TGTGCCAGCAGTTACGCGACTAGCGGGATCGGTACCCAGTACTTC.

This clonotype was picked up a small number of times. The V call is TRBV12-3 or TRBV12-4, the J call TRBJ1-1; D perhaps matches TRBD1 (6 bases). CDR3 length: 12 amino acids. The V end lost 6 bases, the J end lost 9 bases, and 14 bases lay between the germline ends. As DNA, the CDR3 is TGTGCCAGCAGCGGATCCGGACAGAAAGCTTTCTTT. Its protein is CASSGSGQKAFF.

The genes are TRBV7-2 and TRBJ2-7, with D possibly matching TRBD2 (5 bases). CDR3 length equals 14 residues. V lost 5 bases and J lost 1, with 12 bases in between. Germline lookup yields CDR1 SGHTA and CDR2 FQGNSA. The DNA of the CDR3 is TGTGCCAGCAGCCAGCCGGGGTATTCCTACGAGCAGTACTTC. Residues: CASSQPGYSYEQYF.